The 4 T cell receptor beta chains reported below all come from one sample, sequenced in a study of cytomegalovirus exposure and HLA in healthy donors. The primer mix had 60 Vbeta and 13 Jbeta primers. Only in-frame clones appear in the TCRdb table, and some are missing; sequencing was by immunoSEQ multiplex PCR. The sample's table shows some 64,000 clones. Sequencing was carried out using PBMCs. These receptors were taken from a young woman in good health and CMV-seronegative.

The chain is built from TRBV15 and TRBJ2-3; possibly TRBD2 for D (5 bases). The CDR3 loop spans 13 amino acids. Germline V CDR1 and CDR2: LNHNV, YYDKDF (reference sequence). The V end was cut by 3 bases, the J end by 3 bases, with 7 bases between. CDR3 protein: CATSRDLTDTQYF. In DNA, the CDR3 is TGTGCCACCAGCAGGGACTTAACAGATACGCAGTATTTT. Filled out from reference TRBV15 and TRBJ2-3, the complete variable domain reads DAMVIQNPRYQVTQFGKPVTLSCSQTLNHNVMYWYQQKSSQAPKLLFHYYDKDFNNEADTPDNFQSRRPNTSFCFLDIRSPGLGDTAMYLCATSRDLTDTQYFGPGTRLTVL.

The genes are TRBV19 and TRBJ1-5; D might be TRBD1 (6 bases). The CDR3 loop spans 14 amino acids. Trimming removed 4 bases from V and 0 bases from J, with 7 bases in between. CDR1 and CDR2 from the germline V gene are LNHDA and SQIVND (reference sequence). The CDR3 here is CASSRTASNQPQHF. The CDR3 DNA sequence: TGTGCCAGTAGTAGGACAGCTAGCAATCAGCCCCAGCATTTT.

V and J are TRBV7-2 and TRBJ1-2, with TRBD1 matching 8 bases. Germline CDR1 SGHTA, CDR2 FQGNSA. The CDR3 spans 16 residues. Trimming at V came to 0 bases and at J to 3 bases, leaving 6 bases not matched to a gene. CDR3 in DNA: TGTGCCAGCAGCTTAGCCTCCGGACAGGGCGACTATGGCTACACCTTC. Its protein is CASSLASGQGDYGYTF.

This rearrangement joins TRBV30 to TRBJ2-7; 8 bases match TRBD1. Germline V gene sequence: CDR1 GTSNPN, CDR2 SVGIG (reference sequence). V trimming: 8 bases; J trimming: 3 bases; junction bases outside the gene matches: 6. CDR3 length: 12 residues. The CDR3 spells CAAGQAVYEQYF. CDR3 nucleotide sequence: TGTGCCGCGGGACAGGCCGTCTACGAGCAGTACTTC.